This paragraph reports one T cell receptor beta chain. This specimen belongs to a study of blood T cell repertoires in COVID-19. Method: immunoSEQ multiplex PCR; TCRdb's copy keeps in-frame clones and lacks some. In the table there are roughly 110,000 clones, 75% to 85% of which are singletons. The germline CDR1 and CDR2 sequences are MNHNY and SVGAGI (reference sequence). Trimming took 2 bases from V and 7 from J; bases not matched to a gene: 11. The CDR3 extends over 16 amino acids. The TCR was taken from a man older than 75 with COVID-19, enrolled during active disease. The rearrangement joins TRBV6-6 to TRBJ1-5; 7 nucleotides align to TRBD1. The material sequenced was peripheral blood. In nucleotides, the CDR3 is TGTGCCAGCAGTTACCCCTCGGAGGCAGGGGGACAGCCCCAGCATTTT. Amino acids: CASSYPSEAGGQPQHF.